The 6 T cell receptor beta chains below come from one sample, sequenced in a study of cytomegalovirus exposure and HLA in healthy donors. The PCR made use of 60 Vbeta and 13 Jbeta primers. Repertoires were generated with immunoSEQ multiplex PCR, while TCRdb's copy carries only in-frame clones and drops some. The table records under 200,000 clones, 70% to 90% of them present only once. The specimen sequenced was PBMCs. These receptors were taken from a woman aged 18-35 years in good health and CMV-seronegative.

The J gene is TRBJ1-2, the V gene TRBV9; D ambiguous. V gave up 0 bases and J gave up 5 bases, with 8 bases separating them. The CDR3 totals 13 residues. CDR1 and CDR2 from the germline V gene are SGDLS and YYNGEE. The CDR3 sequence: CASSVETAYGYTF. As DNA, the CDR3 is TGTGCCAGCAGCGTAGAAACAGCTTATGGCTACACCTTC.

The chain uses TRBV30 and TRBJ2-3; D may be TRBD2 (6 bases). The CDR3 runs 14 residues. V lost 2 bases to trimming and J lost 1 base, with 10 bases between them. Per germline, CDR1 GTSNPN and CDR2 SVGIG (reference sequence). The CDR3 DNA is TGTGCCTGGAGTAACCCGGGAGGCACAGATACGCAGTATTTT. It is translated as CAWSNPGGTDTQYF.

This clone came up a few times. The V gene is TRBV5-6, the J gene TRBJ2-7; possibly TRBD2 for D (5 bases). There are 13 residues in the CDR3. With 7 bases removed from V and 4 bases from J, the gap between germline ends came to 15 bases. Looked up from germline, CDR1 is SGHDT and CDR2 is YYEEEE. CDR3 sequence (DNA): TGTGCCAGCGCCGTCGGACGGAGGTACGAGCAGTACTTC. Translated: CASAVGRRYEQYF.

V and J are TRBV7-9 and TRBJ2-7; no clear D. Trimming took off 2 bases at V and 0 bases at J, with 11 bases between the two ends. Germline CDR1 and CDR2: SEHNR and FQNEAQ (reference sequence). The CDR3 loop spans 15 amino acids. The CDR3 bases are TGTGCCAGCAGCTTACTAGGTTCCGCCTCCTACGAGCAGTACTTC. Its protein is CASSLLGSASYEQYF.

The chain links TRBV7-8 to TRBJ2-5; 9 nucleotides agree with TRBD1. With V trimmed by 4 bases and J by 11 bases, 14 bases remained unmatched. The CDR3 covers 15 residues. The germline gives CDR1 SGHVS, CDR2 FQNEAQ. CDR3 region: CASSWGDRELGEQYF. CDR3 nucleotide sequence: TGTGCCAGCAGCTGGGGGGACAGGGAGTTGGGAGAGCAGTACTTC. The complete variable domain, with remaining parts taken from reference TRBV7-8 and TRBJ2-5, reads GAGVSQSPRYKVAKRGQDVALRCDPISGHVSLFWYQQALGQGPEFLTYFQNEAQLDKSGLPSDRFFAERPEGSVSTLKIQRTQQEDSAVYLCASSWGDRELGEQYFGPGTRLLVL.

The J gene is TRBJ1-2, the V gene TRBV5-5; D possibly corresponds to TRBD1 (6 bases). Looked up from germline, CDR1 is SGHKS and CDR2 is YYEKEE (reference sequence). Trimming shortened V by 3 bases and J by 4 bases, and 13 bases separated the two germline ends. The length of the CDR3 is 14 residues. The CDR3 DNA reads as TGTGCCAGCAGCTCGTACAGGGACGGCTATGGCTACACCTTC. This encodes CASSSYRDGYGYTF.